A selection of T cell receptor beta chains follows, all from one sample in a study of shared clonotypes between healthy human individuals. Using immunoSEQ multiplex PCR, the repertoire was profiled, and TCRdb retains in-frame clones only, with some absent. Counted here are roughly 2,000,000 clones, roughly 95% occurring once; the ten biggest clones make up under 1.5%. Sequences were obtained from naive CD8+ T cells sorted from blood. The receptors here all came from a man in his late teens or twenties in good health. CDR3s include the opening cysteine and the closing phenylalanine or tryptophan. D genes are given only for firm matches. Clone size is not always given. Where it is, it says once, few, many or a class for expanded clones.

CDR3nt: TGTGCCAGCAGTTTATTAGCGGGGAATACGCAGTATTTT; CDR3aa: CASSLLAGNTQYF; v_gene: TRBV27; abundance: NA; j_gene: TRBJ2-3; d_gene: TRBD2
CDR3nt: TGTGCCAGCAGTTTGGAACTAGCGGGGACTCTTAATACGCAGTATTTT; CDR3aa: CASSLELAGTLNTQYF; v_gene: TRBV6-5; abundance: NA; j_gene: TRBJ2-3; d_gene: TRBD2
CDR3nt: TGCGCCAGCAGTCCCAAACTCACAACTTACGAGCAGTACTTC; CDR3aa: CASSPKLTTYEQYF; v_gene: TRBV4-1; abundance: NA; j_gene: TRBJ2-7; d_gene: NA
CDR3nt: TGTGCCAGTAATCCCAGGGGACGCCCCTACGAGCAGTACTTC; CDR3aa: CASNPRGRPYEQYF; v_gene: TRBV19; abundance: NA; j_gene: TRBJ2-7; d_gene: NA
CDR3nt: TGTGCCATCAGTGACGTTGGGGGACACACTGAAGCTTTCTTT; CDR3aa: CAISDVGGHTEAFF; v_gene: TRBV10-3; abundance: NA; j_gene: TRBJ1-1; d_gene: NA
CDR3nt: TGCGCCAGCAGCTTGTCTGGGACAGGGGCCAACGAGCAGTACTTC; CDR3aa: CASSLSGTGANEQYF; v_gene: TRBV5-1; abundance: NA; j_gene: TRBJ2-7; d_gene: TRBD1
CDR3nt: TGCGCCAGCAGCCAATCCGGGGAAGGTAATGAAAAACTGTTTTTT; CDR3aa: CASSQSGEGNEKLFF; v_gene: TRBV4-3; abundance: NA; j_gene: TRBJ1-4; d_gene: NA
CDR3nt: TGTGCCACCCTAGGAAGCGGGAGGCCCAATGAGCAGTTCTTC; CDR3aa: CATLGSGRPNEQFF; v_gene: TRBV10-3; abundance: NA; j_gene: TRBJ2-1; d_gene: TRBD2
CDR3nt: TGTGCCACCAGCCTATCCGGGACTAGCGACAATGAGCAGTTCTTC; CDR3aa: CATSLSGTSDNEQFF; v_gene: TRBV15; abundance: NA; j_gene: TRBJ2-1; d_gene: TRBD2
CDR3nt: TGTGCCAGCAGCGTAACAGGCCTTGAGGGATACGAGCAGTACTTC; CDR3aa: CASSVTGLEGYEQYF; v_gene: TRBV9; abundance: NA; j_gene: TRBJ2-7; d_gene: NA
CDR3nt: TGTGCCAGCACCCTCGGGAACACTGAAGCTTTCTTT; CDR3aa: CASTLGNTEAFF; v_gene: TRBV6-6; abundance: NA; j_gene: TRBJ1-1; d_gene: NA
CDR3nt: TGTGCCAGCAGTGACCATCCCGGACAGGGATACAATGAGCAGTTCTTC; CDR3aa: CASSDHPGQGYNEQFF; v_gene: TRBV6-4; abundance: NA; j_gene: TRBJ2-1; d_gene: TRBD1
CDR3nt: TGTGCCAGCAGCTTAGGGATCATTAATGAAAAACTGTTTTTT; CDR3aa: CASSLGIINEKLFF; v_gene: TRBV7-2; abundance: NA; j_gene: TRBJ1-4; d_gene: NA
CDR3nt: TGTGCCAGCAGCGTAGTCGACAGGGGGTTGGCTGGAGCTTTCTTT; CDR3aa: CASSVVDRGLAGAFF; v_gene: TRBV9; abundance: NA; j_gene: TRBJ1-1; d_gene: TRBD1
CDR3nt: TGTGCCAGCAGCGAAGGGGTTGGAACTGAAGCTTTCTTT; CDR3aa: CASSEGVGTEAFF; v_gene: TRBV13; abundance: once; j_gene: TRBJ1-1; d_gene: NA